These 27 T cell receptor beta chains came from one sample sequenced in a study of graft-versus-host responses after intestinal transplantation. Antigens of these TCRs are unknown. Profiling relied on immunoSEQ multiplex PCR, and the TCRdb table lists in-frame clones only, not all of them. The data hold 100,000 to 110,000 clones, with 87% observed a single time. Material: unstimulated CD4+ T cells sorted from spleen or lymph node cells, obtained before transplant. Source of these receptors: a human donor who was the organ donor for an intestinal transplant.

This rearrangement joins TRBV19 to TRBJ1-5, with D possibly being TRBD1 (5 bases). The ends were cut back, 3 bases at V and 0 bases at J, with 9 bases in the middle. This CDR3 has 15 residues. The V gene's germline CDR1 is LNHDA and CDR2 SQIVND (reference sequence). For the CDR3, the DNA is TGTGCCAGTAGTATTTCGGGGGGTAGCAATCAGCCCCAGCATTTT. Protein product: CASSISGGSNQPQHF.

This chain links TRBV19 with TRBJ1-2; 8 positions agree with TRBD1. Germline V gene data show CDR1 as LNHDA and CDR2 as SQIVND (reference sequence). V dropped 0 bases and J dropped 3; count of bases not matched to a gene: 0. The CDR3 spans 14 residues. Here the CDR3 DNA reads TGTGCCAGTAGTATAGAGACAGGGGACTATGGCTACACCTTC. It encodes CASSIETGDYGYTF.

This chain uses TRBV25-1 with TRBJ2-7; D not certain. The germline V gene has CDR1 MGHDK and CDR2 SYGVNS. Deletions cut 0 bases from V and 3 bases from J, with 6 bases between. The CDR3 consists of 13 residues. CDR3 nucleotide sequence: TGTGCCAGCAGTGAATATGGCCTCTACGAGCAGTACTTC. This sequence encodes CASSEYGLYEQYF.

This clone turned up a few times. This chain links TRBV9 with TRBJ1-4, with D maybe TRBD1 (5 bases). Germline CDR1 is SGDLS and CDR2 is YYNGEE. V dropped 2 bases and J dropped 11 bases, with 13 bases sitting between them. CDR3 size: 13 residues. CDR3 in amino acids: CASSVFNQGKLFF. The CDR3 DNA follows: TGTGCCAGCAGCGTTTTTAATCAGGGTAAACTGTTTTTT.

This chain connects TRBV18 to TRBJ1-3, with TRBD1 as a possible D gene (6 bases). V lost 5 bases, J lost 0 bases, and 11 bases lay in between. The length of the CDR3 is 15 residues. CDR1 is KGHSH and CDR2 is LQKENI in the germline V gene. CDR3 nucleotides: TGTGCCAGCTCATCAGACAGGACCTCTGGAAACACCATATATTTT. Translated, it gives CASSSDRTSGNTIYF.

V gene TRBV10-1 combines with J gene TRBJ2-1, with D perhaps matching TRBD1 (6 bases). V was trimmed by 5 bases and J by 3 bases, leaving 14 bases between them. CDR1 is WNHNN, CDR2 SYGVQD, per germline (reference sequence). The CDR3 sequence is 15 residues long. Here the CDR3 reads CASSSRGLGYNEQFF. The CDR3 nucleotides are TGCGCCAGCAGTTCCAGGGGTTTGGGCTACAATGAGCAGTTCTTC.

The V call is TRBV5-6, the J call TRBJ2-7; tentative D call: TRBD1 (6 bases). The CDR3 consists of 15 residues. V was trimmed by 0 bases and J by 0 bases, leaving 10 bases between them. Per the germline V gene, CDR1 is SGHDT and CDR2 is YYEEEE. The CDR3 DNA sequence: TGTGCCAGCAGCTTGGACGCAGGGGCCTCCTACGAGCAGTACTTC. Translation gives CASSLDAGASYEQYF.

The rearrangement joins TRBV5-5 to TRBJ2-1; D gene uncertain. The CDR3 runs 12 residues. The V and J ends lost 4 bases and 4 bases respectively, with 6 bases between them. Germline loops: CDR1 SGHKS, CDR2 YYEKEE (reference sequence). CDR3: CASSPPYNEQFF. As DNA, the CDR3 is TGTGCCAGCAGCCCCCCATACAATGAGCAGTTCTTC.

V usage is TRBV5-1 and J usage is TRBJ2-7; 12 bases are shared with TRBD2. From germline, CDR1 is SGHRS and CDR2 YFSETQ. The CDR3 is 18 amino acids. The ends lost 3 bases at V and 1 base at J; junction bases unmatched: 11. Here the CDR3 DNA reads TGCGCCAGCAGCTGGGGACTAGCGGGCGAATACGGTTCCTACGAGCAGTACTTC. Translating gives CASSWGLAGEYGSYEQYF.

The count of this clone is one. The chain links TRBV9 to TRBJ2-5; possibly TRBD1 or TRBD2 for D (6 bases each). This CDR3 contains 15 residues. Per germline, CDR1 SGDLS and CDR2 YYNGEE. V shed 0 bases and J shed 3 bases, with 12 bases lying between them. CDR3 loop: CASSVGGAPEETQYF. CDR3 bases: TGTGCCAGCAGCGTAGGGGGGGCCCCAGAAGAGACCCAGTACTTC.

The count of this clone is one. This chain connects TRBV20-1 to TRBJ2-3; unclear D gene. Trimming pared 3 bases from V and 9 bases from J, leaving 7 bases between. This CDR3 comprises 10 residues. Looked up from germline, CDR1 is DFQATT and CDR2 is SNEGSKA (reference sequence). CDR3 nucleotides: TGCAGTGCTAGTCTGCAGACGCAGTATTTT. Translation: CSASLQTQYF.

V usage is TRBV10-3 and J usage is TRBJ1-4; the D is unclear. CDR3 length equals 13 residues. CDR1 and CDR2 (germline): ENHRY, SYGVKD. The V and J ends lost 10 bases and 5 bases respectively, with 14 bases between them. This CDR3 is CATSLRINEKLFF. CDR3 DNA sequence: TGTGCCACGTCTCTAAGGATAAATGAAAAACTGTTTTTT.

The chain employs TRBV30 and TRBJ1-2, with a possible D match to TRBD1 (5 bases). There are 13 residues in the CDR3. V was shortened by 2 bases and J by 4 bases, with 11 bases between the two germline ends. Germline V gene sequence: CDR1 GTSNPN, CDR2 SVGIG (reference sequence). The CDR3 sequence: CAWSSGDFYGYTF. CDR3 coding DNA: TGTGCCTGGAGTAGTGGGGACTTCTATGGCTACACCTTC.

The chain combines TRBV18 with TRBJ1-2; D unresolved. V was shortened by 8 bases and J by 0 bases, with 13 bases between the two germline ends. The CDR3 has 14 residues. Germline V gene sequence: CDR1 KGHSH, CDR2 LQKENI. DNA for the CDR3: TGTGCCAGCCTCCCCCCCTCCTCTAACTATGGCTACACCTTC. Its translation: CASLPPSSNYGYTF.

The chain recombines TRBV19 with TRBJ2-7, with 10 nucleotides matching TRBD1. The junction had 10 bases not matched to a gene; V was cut back by 3 bases and J by 5 bases. The V gene's germline CDR1 is LNHDA and CDR2 SQIVND (reference sequence). The CDR3 runs 16 residues. CDR3 sequence: CASSIRTGGYVNEQYF. CDR3 DNA sequence: TGTGCCAGTAGTATCCGGACAGGGGGTTACGTGAACGAGCAGTACTTC.

The chain links TRBV7-2 to TRBJ1-2; the D gene is possibly TRBD1 (6 bases). The V end lost 4 bases, the J end lost 3 bases, and 18 bases lay between the germline ends. This CDR3 is 16 amino acids long. Germline CDR1 is SGHTA and CDR2 is FQGNSA. The CDR3 is CASSSRPGQPYYGYTF. CDR3 DNA: TGTGCCAGCAGCTCTAGACCGGGACAACCTTACTATGGCTACACCTTC. Combining the CDR3 with reference TRBV7-2 and TRBJ1-2 gives the whole variable domain GAGVSQSPSNKVTEKGKDVELRCDPISGHTALYWYRQSLGQGLEFLIYFQGNSAPDKSGLPSDRFSAERTGGSVSTLTIQRTQQEDSAVYLCASSSRPGQPYYGYTFGSGTRLTVV.

The sample holds a few counts of this clone. The V and J genes are TRBV4-1 and TRBJ2-5; D is uncertain. Trimming left V 1 base short and J 4 bases short, with 16 bases between. The CDR3 runs to 16 residues. Germline V gives CDR1 MGHRA, CDR2 YSYEKL. The CDR3 sequence: CASSQVKQFAGETQYF. CDR3 in DNA: TGCGCCAGCAGCCAAGTAAAACAGTTTGCTGGAGAGACCCAGTACTTC.

This clone was observed once. The chain has TRBV5-4 and TRBJ1-2; TRBD1 matches at 10 bases. The junction had 7 bases not matched to a gene; V was cut back by 0 bases and J by 8 bases. CDR1 is SGHNT, CDR2 YYREEE, per germline (reference sequence). The CDR3 runs 15 residues. CDR3 bases: TGTGCCAGCAGCTTGGAAGGGACAGGGGCCCGGGGCTACACCTTC. It is translated as CASSLEGTGARGYTF.

The CDR3 loop is CATWGYSNQPQHF. The CDR3 DNA reads as TGTGCCACCTGGGGATATAGCAATCAGCCCCAGCATTTT. V usage is TRBV6-1 and J usage is TRBJ1-5; D gene ambiguous. Germline V gene sequence: CDR1 MNHNS, CDR2 SASEGT. The CDR3 is 13 amino acids. V was shortened by 10 bases and J by 0 bases, with 10 bases between the two germline ends.

The chain joins TRBV27 to TRBJ2-5, with a tentative D call TRBD2 (7 bases). The ends were cut back, 4 bases at V and 5 bases at J, with 11 bases in the middle. The CDR3 has 13 residues. Looked up from germline, CDR1 is MNHEY and CDR2 is SMNVEV (reference sequence). CDR3 bases: TGTGCCAGCAGTTGGGGGGGCACCGAGACCCAGTACTTC. Translated, it gives CASSWGGTETQYF.

The J gene is TRBJ2-2, the V gene TRBV27; no reliable D call. The CDR3 is 12 residues long. Between the trimmed V and J ends, which lost 3 bases and 3 bases, there was a span of 2 bases. The V gene's germline CDR1 is MNHEY and CDR2 SMNVEV (reference sequence). The CDR3 DNA is TGTGCCAGCAGTTTCCACACCGGGGAGCTGTTTTTT. Translation: CASSFHTGELFF.

The chain uses TRBV18 and TRBJ2-3; a weak D match, TRBD2 (6 bases). The germline gives CDR1 KGHSH, CDR2 LQKENI. The CDR3 spans 15 residues. Trimming left V 3 bases short and J 2 bases short, with 12 bases between. The chain's CDR3 is CASSPMGGSTDTQYF. The CDR3, as DNA: TGTGCCAGCTCACCTATGGGAGGATCCACAGATACGCAGTATTTT.

The chain joins TRBV13 to TRBJ2-3; 8 bases map to TRBD2. CDR1 is PRHDT, CDR2 FYEKMQ, per germline (reference sequence). The CDR3 totals 16 residues. V was clipped by 5 bases and J by 6 bases; unmatched bases: 13. The CDR3 DNA sequence: TGTGCCAGCAGCCGTAGAGCGGGGGCCAACTTGGATACGCAGTATTTT. Translated: CASSRRAGANLDTQYF.

This chain links TRBV23-1 with TRBJ2-3; 10 positions agree with TRBD1. TRBV23-1 is an open reading frame whose function is uncertain. V lost 0 bases, J lost 4 bases, and 25 bases stayed unmatched. The CDR3 contains 23 residues. For the CDR3, the DNA is TGCGCCAGCAGTCAATCCCCGACTATTCCTCCCTACGGGACAGGGGAACCGGCAGATACGCAGTATTTT. Residues: CASSQSPTIPPYGTGEPADTQYF.

CDR3 DNA sequence: TGTGCCAGCAGCCCGTGGGACAGGGTACATGGCTACACCTTC. Amino acids: CASSPWDRVHGYTF. This rearrangement joins TRBV6-1 to TRBJ1-2, with 9 bases lining up with TRBD1. Germline lookup yields CDR1 MNHNS and CDR2 SASEGT. After removal of 6 bases from V and 6 bases from J, the junction contained 8 bases not matched to a gene. CDR3 length: 14 residues.

In this sample, this clone turned up once. This chain uses TRBV18 with TRBJ2-7; D perhaps matches TRBD1 (6 bases). From germline, CDR1 is KGHSH and CDR2 LQKENI. V lost 3 bases, J lost 2 bases, and 14 bases lay in between. The CDR3 runs to 15 residues. This CDR3 is CASSPTGTPPYEQYF. Here the CDR3 DNA reads TGTGCCAGCTCACCTACCGGGACACCACCCTACGAGCAGTACTTC.

V is TRBV9 and J is TRBJ2-3; TRBD2 agrees at 7 bases. The junction had 6 bases not matched to a gene; V was cut back by 4 bases and J by 4 bases. The V gene's germline CDR1 is SGDLS and CDR2 YYNGEE. The CDR3 is 14 amino acids. CDR3 residues: CASSSRGVSDTQYF. The DNA of the CDR3 is TGTGCCAGCAGCTCCCGGGGGGTGTCAGATACGCAGTATTTT. Full variable domain (remainder filled in from reference TRBV9 and TRBJ2-3): DSGVTQTPKHLITATGQRVTLRCSPRSGDLSVYWYQQSLDQGLQFLIQYYNGEERAKGNILERFSAQQFPDLHSELNLSSLELGDSALYFCASSSRGVSDTQYFGPGTRLTVL.